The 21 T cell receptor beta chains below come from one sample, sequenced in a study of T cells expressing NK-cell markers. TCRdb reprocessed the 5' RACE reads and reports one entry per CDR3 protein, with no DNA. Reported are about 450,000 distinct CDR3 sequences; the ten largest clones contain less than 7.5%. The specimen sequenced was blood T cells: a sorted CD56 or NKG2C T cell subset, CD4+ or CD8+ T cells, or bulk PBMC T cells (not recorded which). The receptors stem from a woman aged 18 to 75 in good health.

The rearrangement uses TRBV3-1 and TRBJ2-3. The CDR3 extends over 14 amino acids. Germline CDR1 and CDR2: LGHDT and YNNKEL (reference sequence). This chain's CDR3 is CASSPIGGTDTQYF.

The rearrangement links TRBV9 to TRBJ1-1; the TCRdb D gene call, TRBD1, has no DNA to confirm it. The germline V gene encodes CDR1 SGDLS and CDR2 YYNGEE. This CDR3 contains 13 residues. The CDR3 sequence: CASSVDGGAEAFF.

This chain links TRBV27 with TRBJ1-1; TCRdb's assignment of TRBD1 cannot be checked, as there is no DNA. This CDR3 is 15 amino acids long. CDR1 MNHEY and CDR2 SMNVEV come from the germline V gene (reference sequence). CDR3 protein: CASSPQGQGATEAFF.

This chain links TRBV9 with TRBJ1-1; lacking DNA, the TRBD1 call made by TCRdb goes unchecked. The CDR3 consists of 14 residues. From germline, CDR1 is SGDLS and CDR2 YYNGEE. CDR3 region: CASSSRSGSLEAFF.

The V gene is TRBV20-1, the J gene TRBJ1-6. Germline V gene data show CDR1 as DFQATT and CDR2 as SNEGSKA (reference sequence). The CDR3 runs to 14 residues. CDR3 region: CSARDRRVESPLHF.

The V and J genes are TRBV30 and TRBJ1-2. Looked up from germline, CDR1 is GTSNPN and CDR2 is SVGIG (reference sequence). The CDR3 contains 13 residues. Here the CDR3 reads CAWSVNRNYGYTF.

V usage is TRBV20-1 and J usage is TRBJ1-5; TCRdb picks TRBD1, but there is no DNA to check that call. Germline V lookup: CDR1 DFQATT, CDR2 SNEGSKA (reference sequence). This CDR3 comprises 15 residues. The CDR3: CSARADRGGGQPQHF.

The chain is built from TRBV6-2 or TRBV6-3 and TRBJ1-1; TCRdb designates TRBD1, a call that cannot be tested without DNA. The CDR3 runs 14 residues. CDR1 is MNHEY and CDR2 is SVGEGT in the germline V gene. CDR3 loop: CASGGLLSFSEAFF.

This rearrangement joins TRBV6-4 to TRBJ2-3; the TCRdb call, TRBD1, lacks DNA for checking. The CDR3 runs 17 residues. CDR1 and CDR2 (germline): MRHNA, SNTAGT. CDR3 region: CASSEPSIRGATDTQYF.

CDR3 protein: CASSFGGGTYNEQFF. The chain recombines TRBV5-4 with TRBJ2-1; TCRdb designates TRBD1, a call that cannot be tested without DNA. Germline V gene data show CDR1 as SGHNT and CDR2 as YYREEE (reference sequence). The CDR3 covers 15 residues.

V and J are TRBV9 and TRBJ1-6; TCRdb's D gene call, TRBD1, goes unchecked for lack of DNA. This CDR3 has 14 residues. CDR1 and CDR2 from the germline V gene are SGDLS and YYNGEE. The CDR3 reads CASSVGAEVSPLHF.

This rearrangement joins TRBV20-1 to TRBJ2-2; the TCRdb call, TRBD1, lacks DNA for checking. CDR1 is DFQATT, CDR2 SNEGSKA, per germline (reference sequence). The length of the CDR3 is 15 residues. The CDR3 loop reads CSAKVPTGGVGELFF.

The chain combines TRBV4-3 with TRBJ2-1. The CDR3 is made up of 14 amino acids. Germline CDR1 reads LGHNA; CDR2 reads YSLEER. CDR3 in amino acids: CASSQDPRQVEQFF.

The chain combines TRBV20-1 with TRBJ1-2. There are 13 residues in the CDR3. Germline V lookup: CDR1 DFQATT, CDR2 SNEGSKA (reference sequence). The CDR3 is CSTQEVANYGYTF.

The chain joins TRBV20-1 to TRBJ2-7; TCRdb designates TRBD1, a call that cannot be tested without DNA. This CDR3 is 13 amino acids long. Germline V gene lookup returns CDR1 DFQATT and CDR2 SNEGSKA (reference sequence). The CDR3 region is CSAPRGSINEQYF.

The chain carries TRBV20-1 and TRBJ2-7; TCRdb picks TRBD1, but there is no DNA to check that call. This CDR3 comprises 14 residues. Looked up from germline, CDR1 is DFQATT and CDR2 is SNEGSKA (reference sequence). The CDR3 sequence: CSASPGPVTREQYF.

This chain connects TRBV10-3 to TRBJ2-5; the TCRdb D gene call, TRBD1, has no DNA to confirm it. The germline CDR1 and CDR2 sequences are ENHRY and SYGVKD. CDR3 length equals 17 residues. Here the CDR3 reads CAISSRQGTGAQETQYF.

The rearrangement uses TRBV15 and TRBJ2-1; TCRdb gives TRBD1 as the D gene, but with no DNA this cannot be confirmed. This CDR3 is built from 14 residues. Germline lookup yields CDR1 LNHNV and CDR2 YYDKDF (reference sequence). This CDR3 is CATRTGVSYNEQFF.

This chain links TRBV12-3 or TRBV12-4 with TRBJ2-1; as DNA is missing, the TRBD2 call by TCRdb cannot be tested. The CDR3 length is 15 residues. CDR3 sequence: CASSRAGSGHNEQFF.

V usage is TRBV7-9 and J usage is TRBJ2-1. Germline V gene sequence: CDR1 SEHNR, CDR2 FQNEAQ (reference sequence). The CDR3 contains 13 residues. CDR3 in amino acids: CASSWTANNEQFF.

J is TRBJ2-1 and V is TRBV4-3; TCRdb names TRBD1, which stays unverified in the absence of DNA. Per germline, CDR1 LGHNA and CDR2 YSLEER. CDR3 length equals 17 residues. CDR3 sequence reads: CASSQEPPGVPYNEQFF.